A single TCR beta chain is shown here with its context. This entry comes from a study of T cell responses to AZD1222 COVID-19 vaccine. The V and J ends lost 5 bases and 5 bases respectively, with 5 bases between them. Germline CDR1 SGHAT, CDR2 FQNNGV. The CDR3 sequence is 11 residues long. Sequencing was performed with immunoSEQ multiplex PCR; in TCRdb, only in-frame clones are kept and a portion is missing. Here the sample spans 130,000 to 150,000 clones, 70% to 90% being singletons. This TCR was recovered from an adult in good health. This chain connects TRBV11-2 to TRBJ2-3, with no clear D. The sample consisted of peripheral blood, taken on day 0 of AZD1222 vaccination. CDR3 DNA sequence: TGTGCCAGCAGCGGCCGAGATACGCAGTATTTT. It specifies CASSGRDTQYF.